Included here is one TCR beta chain sequence, with context. Its antigen remains unidentified. The data belong to a study of T cell responses to AZD1222 COVID-19 vaccine. Study in general: Researchers grouped second doses given at about 4 or about 12 weeks into one pool. General observations from the study: The number of AZD1222 recipients seropositive at baseline was only five or six.

Some clones are missing from TCRdb's copy, which holds only in-frame ones; the method was immunoSEQ multiplex PCR. The profile shows more than 150,000 clones, around 94% of them singletons. This CDR3 has 14 amino acids. Germline V gene sequence: CDR1 SNHLY, CDR2 FYNNEI. Trimming shortened V by 4 bases and J by 8 bases, and 15 bases separated the two germline ends. The sequence came from an adult in good health. Sequenced here: peripheral blood, sampled on day 0 of AZD1222 vaccination. This rearrangement joins TRBV2 to TRBJ1-5; D may be TRBD1 (6 bases). The CDR3 loop reads CASSASGGTEPQHF. The DNA for the CDR3 is TGTGCCAGCAGTGCCAGCGGGGGCACGGAGCCCCAGCATTTT.